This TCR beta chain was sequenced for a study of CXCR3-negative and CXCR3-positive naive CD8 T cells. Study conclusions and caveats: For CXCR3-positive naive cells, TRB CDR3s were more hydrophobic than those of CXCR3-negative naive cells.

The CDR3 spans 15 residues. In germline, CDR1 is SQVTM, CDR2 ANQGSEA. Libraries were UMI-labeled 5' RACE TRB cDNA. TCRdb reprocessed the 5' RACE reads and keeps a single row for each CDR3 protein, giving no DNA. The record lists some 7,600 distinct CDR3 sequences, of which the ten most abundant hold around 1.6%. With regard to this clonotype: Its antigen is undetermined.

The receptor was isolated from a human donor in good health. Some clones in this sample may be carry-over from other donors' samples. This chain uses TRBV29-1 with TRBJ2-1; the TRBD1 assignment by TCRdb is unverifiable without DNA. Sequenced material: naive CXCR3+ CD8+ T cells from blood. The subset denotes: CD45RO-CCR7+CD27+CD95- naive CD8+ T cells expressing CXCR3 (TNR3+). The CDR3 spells CSVEVPGGGPWEQFF.